These 21 T cell receptor beta chains came from one sample sequenced in a study of blood T cell repertoires in COVID-19. Only in-frame clones appear in the TCRdb table, and some are missing; sequencing was by immunoSEQ multiplex PCR. The sample lists 400,000 to 450,000 clones; approximately 92% were seen once. The sample taken for sequencing was PBMCs or T cells enriched from blood (not recorded which). The receptor source for this set is a man younger than 45 who had recovered from COVID-19.

This sequence joins TRBV3-1 (or the pseudogene TRBV3-2) and TRBJ2-1; D gene uncertain. Trimming cost V 1 base and J 0 bases, with 10 bases left between them. This CDR3 has 16 residues. The germline V gene has CDR1 LGHDT and CDR2 YNNKEL (reference sequence). For the CDR3, the DNA is TGTGCCAGCAGCCAAGGAATGCTGAGCTCCTACAATGAGCAGTTCTTC. Translation: CASSQGMLSSYNEQFF.

This CDR3 reads CASSQKVGTGKTGELFF. The CDR3 nucleotides are TGCGCCAGCAGCCAAAAAGTGGGGACAGGGAAAACCGGGGAGCTGTTTTTT. The genes are TRBV4-1 and TRBJ2-2; TRBD1 aligns across 9 bases. Germline V gene lookup returns CDR1 MGHRA and CDR2 YSYEKL. This CDR3 is 17 amino acids long. V lost 2 bases, J lost 5 bases, and 9 bases stayed unmatched.

This rearrangement joins TRBV6-5 to TRBJ1-4, with a weak D call TRBD1 (5 bases). Deletions cut 5 bases from V and 8 bases from J, with 18 bases between. This CDR3 spans 15 amino acids. Germline assignment: CDR1 MNHEY and CDR2 SVGAGI. The CDR3 DNA is TGTGCCAGCAGTCCCACGGGGGGTAGCGGGGAAAAACTGTTTTTT. Amino acids: CASSPTGGSGEKLFF.

V gene TRBV28 combines with J gene TRBJ1-2; a weak D match, TRBD1 (6 bases). The V and J ends lost 4 bases and 4 bases respectively, with 10 bases between them. The CDR3 contains 13 residues. The germline V gene has CDR1 MDHEN and CDR2 SYDVKM. CDR3 amino acids: CASSYQDSYGYTF. CDR3 coding DNA: TGTGCCAGCAGTTACCAGGACAGCTATGGCTACACCTTC.

This clone was seen a single time. The rearrangement uses TRBV27 and TRBJ2-3; D not resolved. Germline V gene data show CDR1 as MNHEY and CDR2 as SMNVEV (reference sequence). There are 15 residues in the CDR3. Trimming stripped 8 bases from V and 2 bases from J, with 17 bases between. Written as DNA, the CDR3 is TGTGCCAGCGCCACTCCGGCCGGGTCCACAGATACGCAGTATTTT. Translation: CASATPAGSTDTQYF.

This clone was seen only once. This chain connects TRBV13 to TRBJ2-1, with 9 nucleotides matching TRBD2. The length of the CDR3 is 21 residues. Germline trimming cut 3 bases from V and 4 bases from J; bases unmatched to any gene: 22. Germline CDR1 reads PRHDT; CDR2 reads FYEKMQ (reference sequence). The CDR3 DNA reads as TGTGCCAGCAGCTTGGGCGGGAGGGGGCGAATCCTTAGTACAGGTTACAATGAGCAGTTCTTC. This codes for CASSLGGRGRILSTGYNEQFF.

The count of this clone is one. The gene calls are TRBV6-5 and TRBJ1-5; no definite D call. Germline CDR1 is MNHEY and CDR2 is SVGAGI. V was cut by 4 bases and J by 2 bases, with 9 bases left in between. The CDR3 contains 14 residues. The CDR3 nucleotides are TGTGCCAGCAGTTTTCAGGAGGGCAATCAGCCCCAGCATTTT. It encodes CASSFQEGNQPQHF.

J is TRBJ2-7 and V is TRBV4-2; 12 nucleotides line up with TRBD2. The germline V gene has CDR1 LGHNA and CDR2 YNFKEQ. This CDR3 comprises 15 residues. V lost 1 base and J lost 2; bases outside the gene matches: 0. The CDR3 nucleotides read TGTGCCAGCAGCCAAGGACTAGCGGGGGCCTACGAGCAGTACTTC. This translates into CASSQGLAGAYEQYF.

This clone turned up a few times. CDR3 sequence: CASSEPGHSYEQYF. The CDR3 DNA reads TGTGCCAGCAGCGAACCGGGACATAGCTACGAGCAGTACTTC. The chain is built from TRBV25-1 and TRBJ2-7; a possible D gene is TRBD1 (6 bases). The CDR3 totals 14 residues. V lost 6 bases to trimming and J lost 3 bases, with 15 bases between them. The germline V gene has CDR1 MGHDK and CDR2 SYGVNS.

The V gene is TRBV27, the J gene TRBJ1-6, with 7 nucleotides matching TRBD1. From germline, CDR1 is MNHEY and CDR2 SMNVEV (reference sequence). Unmatched junction bases numbered 7, after V lost 4 bases and J lost 7 bases. The CDR3 covers 15 residues. In nucleotides, the CDR3 is TGTGCCAGCAGTTCACGAGACAGGGCCAATTCACCCCTCCACTTT. Protein product: CASSSRDRANSPLHF.

The J gene is TRBJ2-5, the V gene TRBV27, with 9 nucleotides matching TRBD1. The CDR3 is 15 amino acids. V lost 0 bases and J lost 5; bases outside the gene matches: 4. In germline, CDR1 is MNHEY, CDR2 SMNVEV (reference sequence). DNA for the CDR3: TGTGCCAGCAGTTTATCCACAGGGGGCCGGGAGACCCAGTACTTC. Translated: CASSLSTGGRETQYF.

This clone occurred once. The rearrangement links TRBV7-9 to TRBJ2-1; 13 bases agree with TRBD2. The CDR3 covers 16 residues. From germline, CDR1 is SEHNR and CDR2 FQNEAQ (reference sequence). V lost 7 bases and J lost 1; bases outside the gene matches: 4. CDR3 loop: CASNPLAGGSYNEQFF. CDR3 bases: TGTGCCAGCAATCCACTAGCGGGAGGGTCCTACAATGAGCAGTTCTTC.

The CDR3 DNA follows: TGTGCCTGGAGTGGGTCGGGAACCGGGGAGCTGTTTTTT. Translated: CAWSGSGTGELFF. V usage is TRBV30 and J usage is TRBJ2-2, with D possibly matching TRBD2 (5 bases). The CDR3 covers 13 residues. V shed 1 base and J shed 5 bases, with 8 bases lying between them. Germline V gives CDR1 GTSNPN, CDR2 SVGIG (reference sequence).

The CDR3 nucleotides are TGCGCCAGCTGGCAGGGAGGGATGAACACTGAAGCTTTCTTT. Translated: CASWQGGMNTEAFF. This chain links TRBV5-1 with TRBJ1-1; perhaps TRBD1 as D (5 bases). Trimming removed 7 bases from V and 0 bases from J, with 13 bases in between. This CDR3 contains 14 residues. Per germline, CDR1 SGHRS and CDR2 YFSETQ.

The chain joins TRBV10-3 to TRBJ2-2, with D possibly matching TRBD2 (6 bases). The CDR3 extends over 15 amino acids. Per germline, CDR1 ENHRY and CDR2 SYGVKD. The V end lost 6 bases, the J end lost 5 bases, and 16 bases lay between the germline ends. DNA of the CDR3: TGTGCCATCAGAGAGGTGGGACGGGAGACCGGGGAGCTGTTTTTT. Its protein product is CAIREVGRETGELFF.

The CDR3 spells CSVGDSTNYGYTF. CDR3 in DNA: TGCAGCGTGGGGGACAGCACAAACTATGGCTACACCTTC. The rearrangement uses TRBV29-1 and TRBJ1-2; 7 bases match TRBD1. The CDR3 consists of 13 residues. Trimming cost V 6 bases and J 2 bases; bases outside gene matches: 6. Germline V gene lookup returns CDR1 SQVTM and CDR2 ANQGSEA.

This chain connects TRBV14 to TRBJ1-1; D gene ambiguous. The CDR3 has 13 amino acids. Trimming removed 0 bases at V and 5 bases at J, with 7 bases between. Looked up from germline, CDR1 is SGHDN and CDR2 is FVKESK. The CDR3 loop is CASSQEAGTEAFF. The CDR3 nucleotides are TGTGCCAGCAGCCAAGAGGCGGGGACTGAAGCTTTCTTT.

This clone was observed a handful of times. V gene TRBV19 combines with J gene TRBJ1-2, with TRBD1 identical over 8 bases. Germline V CDR1 and CDR2: LNHDA, SQIVND (reference sequence). The CDR3 contains 14 residues. The junction had 7 bases not matched to a gene; V was cut back by 3 bases and J by 7 bases. CDR3 sequence: CASSMMGQAGGYTF. In nucleotides, the CDR3 is TGTGCCAGTAGTATGATGGGACAGGCCGGTGGCTACACCTTC.

The CDR3 spells CASSLDFHGYTF. CDR3 bases: TGTGCCAGCAGCTTAGACTTTCATGGCTACACCTTC. The genes are TRBV7-9 and TRBJ1-2; D is ambiguous. This CDR3 comprises 12 residues. The germline CDR1 and CDR2 sequences are SEHNR and FQNEAQ (reference sequence). Trimming stripped 1 base from V and 6 bases from J, with 6 bases between.

This clone was seen a handful of times. The chain recombines TRBV5-1 with TRBJ2-7, with TRBD2 matching 7 bases. The CDR3 runs 19 residues. The V segment lost 0 bases and the J segment 4 bases; nucleotides outside the gene matches: 19. Germline-derived CDR1 and CDR2 are SGHRS and YFSETQ. The CDR3 reads CASSLALADRIFGLYEQYF. The CDR3 coding sequence is TGCGCCAGCAGCTTGGCCCTAGCGGACCGCATATTCGGATTATACGAGCAGTACTTC.

The rearrangement uses TRBV19 and TRBJ1-1, with 10 bases lining up with TRBD1. The V segment lost 1 base and the J segment 4 bases; nucleotides outside the gene matches: 6. Germline lookup yields CDR1 LNHDA and CDR2 SQIVND (reference sequence). The CDR3 is 16 residues long. CDR3 region: CASSIGDRGVSTEAFF. The CDR3 nucleotides are TGTGCCAGTAGTATAGGGGACAGGGGAGTATCCACTGAAGCTTTCTTT.